This TCR beta chain is from a study of T-cell memory formation after mild COVID-19. General study findings and limits: Among CD4+ contracting clones, most were CM and EM, and CD8+ ones EMRA. Clonal second-wave expansions that peaked on day 37 had unconfirmed SARS-CoV-2 specificity.

One entry per CDR3 protein, called by TCRdb with MiXCR from the 5' RACE reads. The data contain about 150,000 distinct CDR3 sequences, approximately 26% of them singletons. This clonotype was observed a handful of times. As yet, its antigen is unknown. Trimming took 0 bases from V and 2 from J; bases not matched to a gene: 9. Germline CDR1 DFQATT, CDR2 SNEGSKA (reference sequence). CDR3 size: 18 residues. The sequence was collected from an adult woman who had mild COVID-19 (a few samples of this study predate the infection). Cell type and time point are not known. The gene calls are TRBV20-1 and TRBJ2-2; 10 bases fit TRBD2. The sequenced sample was PBMCs or a T cell subset sorted from them (not recorded which). The chain's CDR3 is CSARDSTSGNSNTGELFF. CDR3 in DNA: TGCAGTGCTAGAGATAGCACTAGCGGGAATTCCAACACCGGGGAGCTGTTTTTT.